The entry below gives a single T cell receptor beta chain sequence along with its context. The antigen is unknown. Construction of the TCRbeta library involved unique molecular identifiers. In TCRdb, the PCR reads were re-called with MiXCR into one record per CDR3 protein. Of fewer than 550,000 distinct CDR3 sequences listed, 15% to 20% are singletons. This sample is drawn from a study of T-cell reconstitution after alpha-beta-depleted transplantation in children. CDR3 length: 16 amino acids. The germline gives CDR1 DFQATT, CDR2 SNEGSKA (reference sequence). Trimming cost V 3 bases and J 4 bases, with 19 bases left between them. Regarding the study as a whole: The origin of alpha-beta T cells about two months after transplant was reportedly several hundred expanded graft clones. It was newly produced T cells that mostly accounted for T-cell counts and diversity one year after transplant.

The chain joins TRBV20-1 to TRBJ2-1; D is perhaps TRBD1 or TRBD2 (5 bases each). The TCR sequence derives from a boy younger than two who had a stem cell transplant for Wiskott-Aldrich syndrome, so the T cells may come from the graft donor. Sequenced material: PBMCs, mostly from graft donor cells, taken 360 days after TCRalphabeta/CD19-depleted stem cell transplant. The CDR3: CSASAMGRRAYNEQFF. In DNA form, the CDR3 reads TGCAGTGCTAGCGCCATGGGACGTAGGGCATACAATGAGCAGTTCTTC.